What follows describes a single T cell receptor (beta chain). Its cognate antigen is unknown. This specimen belongs to a study of cytomegalovirus exposure and HLA in healthy donors. V lost 4 bases and J lost 0, with 10 bases in between. The CDR3 length is 15 residues. Germline loops: CDR1 MNHNY, CDR2 SVGAGI (reference sequence). Vbeta (60) and Jbeta (13) primers were used in the PCR. TCRdb's table, derived via immunoSEQ multiplex PCR, lists solely in-frame clones and lacks some. The data hold under 200,000 clones, with 60% to 80% observed a single time. Study results and limitations: A link between a missense DCLRE1C variant and TCR beta V- and J-gene trimming emerged from a later analysis. Presence/absence analysis assumed near-uniform sequencing depth across donors.

The receptor comes from a man between 18 and 35 years old in good health and CMV-seropositive. Sequencing was done on a sample of PBMCs. V is TRBV6-6 and J is TRBJ2-4, with no clear D. CDR3 protein: CASSSQTLAKNIQYF. The CDR3 DNA reads as TGTGCCAGCAGTTCCCAGACACTAGCCAAAAACATTCAGTACTTC.